Sequencing of this TCR beta chain was carried out in a study of cytomegalovirus exposure and HLA in healthy donors. Broader study findings: Usually a TCR sequence was rare, but some public TCRs were found in many donors. There were around 160 TCR beta chains listed as cytomegalovirus-associated.

CDR1 and CDR2 (germline): MNHEY, SVGAGI. The CDR3 loop spans 16 amino acids. Losses at the gene ends were 4 bases for V and 0 bases for J; bases not matched to a gene: 9. Note on this clone: Its antigen remains unknown.

Using immunoSEQ multiplex PCR, the repertoire was profiled, and TCRdb retains in-frame clones only, with some absent. Among over 150,000 clones listed, around 84% were seen once. V usage is TRBV6-5 and J usage is TRBJ2-7; 7 bases agree with TRBD1. The sample comprised PBMCs. This clonotype was obtained from a man aged 18-30 years in good health and CMV-seropositive. The CDR3 protein is CASSFSEAGGSYEQYF. The CDR3 nucleotides are TGTGCCAGCAGTTTCTCCGAGGCAGGGGGCTCCTACGAGCAGTACTTC.